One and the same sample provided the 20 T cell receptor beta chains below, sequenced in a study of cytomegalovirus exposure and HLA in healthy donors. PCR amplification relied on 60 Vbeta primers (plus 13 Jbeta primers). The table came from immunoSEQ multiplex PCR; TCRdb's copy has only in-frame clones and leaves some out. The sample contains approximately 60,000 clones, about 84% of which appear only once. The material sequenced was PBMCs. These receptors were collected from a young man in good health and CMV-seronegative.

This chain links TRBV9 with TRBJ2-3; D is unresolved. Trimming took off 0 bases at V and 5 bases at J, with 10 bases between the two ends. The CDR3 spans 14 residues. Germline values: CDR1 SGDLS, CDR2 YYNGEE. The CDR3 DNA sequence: TGTGCCAGCAGCGTAGACGGGTTGAGAGATACGCAGTATTTT. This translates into CASSVDGLRDTQYF.

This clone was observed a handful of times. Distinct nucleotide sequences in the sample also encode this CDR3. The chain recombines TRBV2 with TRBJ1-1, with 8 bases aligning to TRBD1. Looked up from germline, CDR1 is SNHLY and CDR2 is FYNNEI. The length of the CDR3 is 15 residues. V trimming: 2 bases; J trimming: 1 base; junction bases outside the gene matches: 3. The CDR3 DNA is TGTGCCAGCAGTGAACAAGGACAGGGGAACACTGAAGCTTTCTTT. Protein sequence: CASSEQGQGNTEAFF.

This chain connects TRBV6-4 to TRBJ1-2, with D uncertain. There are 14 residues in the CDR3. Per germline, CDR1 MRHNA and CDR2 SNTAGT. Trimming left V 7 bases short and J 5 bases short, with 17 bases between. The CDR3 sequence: CASTSEEGKYGYTF. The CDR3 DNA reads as TGTGCCAGCACCTCTGAGGAGGGTAAGTATGGCTACACCTTC.

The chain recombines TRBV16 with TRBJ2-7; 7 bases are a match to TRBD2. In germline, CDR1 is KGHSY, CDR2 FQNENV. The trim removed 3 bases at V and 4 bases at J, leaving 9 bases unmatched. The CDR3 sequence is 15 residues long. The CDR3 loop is CASSHASGAGYEQYF. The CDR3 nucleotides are TGTGCCAGCAGCCATGCTAGCGGAGCGGGATACGAGCAGTACTTC.

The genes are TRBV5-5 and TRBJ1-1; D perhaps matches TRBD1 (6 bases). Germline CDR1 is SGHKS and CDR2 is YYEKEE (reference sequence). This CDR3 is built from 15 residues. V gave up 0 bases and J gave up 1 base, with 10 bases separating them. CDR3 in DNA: TGTGCCAGCAGCTTGGGACTGACAGGGAACACTGAAGCTTTCTTT. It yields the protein CASSLGLTGNTEAFF.

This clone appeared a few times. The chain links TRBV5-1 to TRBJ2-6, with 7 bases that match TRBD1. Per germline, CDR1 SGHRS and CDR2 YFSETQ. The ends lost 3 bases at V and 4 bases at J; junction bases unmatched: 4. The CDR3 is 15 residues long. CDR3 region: CASSSTGVGANVLTF. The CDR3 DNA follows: TGCGCCAGCAGCTCCACAGGGGTAGGGGCCAACGTCCTGACTTTC. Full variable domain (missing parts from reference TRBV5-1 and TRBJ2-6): KAGVTQTPRYLIKTRGQQVTLSCSPISGHRSVSWYQQTPGQGLQFLFEYFSETQRNKGNFPGRFSGRQFSNSRSEMNVSTLELGDSALYLCASSSTGVGANVLTFGAGSRLTVL.

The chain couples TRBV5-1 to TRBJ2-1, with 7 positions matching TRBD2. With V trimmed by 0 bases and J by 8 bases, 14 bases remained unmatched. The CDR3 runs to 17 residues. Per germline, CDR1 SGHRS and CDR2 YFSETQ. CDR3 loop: CASSLGPSGSPSDEQFF. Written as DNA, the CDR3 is TGCGCCAGCAGCTTGGGGCCTAGCGGCTCCCCTTCCGATGAGCAGTTCTTC.

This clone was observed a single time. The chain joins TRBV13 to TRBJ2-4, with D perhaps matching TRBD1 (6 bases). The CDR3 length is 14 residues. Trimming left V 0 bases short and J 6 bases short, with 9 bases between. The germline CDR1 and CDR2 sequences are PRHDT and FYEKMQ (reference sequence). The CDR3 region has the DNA TGTGCCAGCAGCTTAGGGGACAGTGGAAACATTCAGTACTTC. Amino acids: CASSLGDSGNIQYF.

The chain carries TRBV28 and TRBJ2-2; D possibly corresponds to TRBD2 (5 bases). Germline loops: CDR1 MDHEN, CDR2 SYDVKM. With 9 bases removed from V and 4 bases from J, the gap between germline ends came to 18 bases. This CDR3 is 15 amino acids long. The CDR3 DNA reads TGTGCCAGTACTACCGCAGGACTCCCCACCGGGGAGCTGTTTTTT. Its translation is CASTTAGLPTGELFF. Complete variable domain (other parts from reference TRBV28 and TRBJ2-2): DVKVTQSSRYLVKRTGEKVFLECVQDMDHENMFWYRQDPGLGLRLIYFSYDVKMKEKGDIPEGYSVSREKKERFSLILESASTNQTSMYLCASTTAGLPTGELFFGEGSRLTVL.

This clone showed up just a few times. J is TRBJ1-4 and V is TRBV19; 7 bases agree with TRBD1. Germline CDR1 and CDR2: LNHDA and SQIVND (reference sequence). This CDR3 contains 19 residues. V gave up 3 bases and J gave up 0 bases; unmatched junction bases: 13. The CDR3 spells CASSIPTGKVSTTNEKLFF. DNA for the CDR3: TGTGCCAGTAGTATCCCGACAGGGAAAGTATCAACAACTAATGAAAAACTGTTTTTT. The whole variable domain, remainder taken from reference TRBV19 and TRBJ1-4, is DGGITQSPKYLFRKEGQNVTLSCEQNLNHDAMYWYRQDPGQGLRLIYYSQIVNDFQKGDIAEGYSVSREKKESFPLTVTSAQKNPTAFYLCASSIPTGKVSTTNEKLFFGSGTQLSVL.

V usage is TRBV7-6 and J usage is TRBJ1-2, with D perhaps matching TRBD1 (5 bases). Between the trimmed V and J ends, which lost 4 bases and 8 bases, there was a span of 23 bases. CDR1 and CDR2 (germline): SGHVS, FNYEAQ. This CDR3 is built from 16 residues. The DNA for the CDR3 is TGTGCCAGCAGCTCAGCGCGGGAGACAGACGTGGGGGGCTACACCTTC. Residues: CASSSARETDVGGYTF.

As DNA, the CDR3 is TGTGCCAGCAGTTTCGGGGAGGTCGGGGCCCAAAACATTCAGTACTTC. This gives the protein CASSFGEVGAQNIQYF. The chain links TRBV6-6 to TRBJ2-4; a possible D gene is TRBD2 (6 bases). The CDR3 is 16 residues long. The ends were cut back, 4 bases at V and 5 bases at J, with 18 bases in the middle. Looked up from germline, CDR1 is MNHNY and CDR2 is SVGAGI (reference sequence).

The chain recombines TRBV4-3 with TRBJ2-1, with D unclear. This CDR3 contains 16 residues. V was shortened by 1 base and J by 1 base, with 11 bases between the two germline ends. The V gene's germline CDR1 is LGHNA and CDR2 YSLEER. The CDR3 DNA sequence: TGCGCCAGCAGCCAAGGACAAGGATGGTCCTACAATGAGCAGTTCTTC. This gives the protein CASSQGQGWSYNEQFF.

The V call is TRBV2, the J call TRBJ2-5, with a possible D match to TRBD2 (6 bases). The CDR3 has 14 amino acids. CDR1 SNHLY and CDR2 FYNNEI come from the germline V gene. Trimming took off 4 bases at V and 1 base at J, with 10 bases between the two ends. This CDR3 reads CASSGGNIQETQYF. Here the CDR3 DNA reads TGTGCCAGCAGTGGCGGGAATATCCAAGAGACCCAGTACTTC.

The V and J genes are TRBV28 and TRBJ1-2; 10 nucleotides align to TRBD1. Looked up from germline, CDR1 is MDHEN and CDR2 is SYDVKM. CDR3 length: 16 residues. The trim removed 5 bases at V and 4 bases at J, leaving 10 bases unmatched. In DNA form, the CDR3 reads TGTGCCAGCAGTCAGGCCGGGACAGGGGCAACCTATGGCTACACCTTC. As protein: CASSQAGTGATYGYTF.

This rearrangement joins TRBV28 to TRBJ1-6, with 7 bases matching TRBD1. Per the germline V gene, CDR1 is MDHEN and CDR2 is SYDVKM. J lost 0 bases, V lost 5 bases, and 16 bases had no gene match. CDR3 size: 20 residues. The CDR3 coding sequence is TGTGCCAGCAGTGCACCCGGGACAGCGATAATGAGCTCCTATAATTCACCCCTCCACTTT. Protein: CASSAPGTAIMSSYNSPLHF.

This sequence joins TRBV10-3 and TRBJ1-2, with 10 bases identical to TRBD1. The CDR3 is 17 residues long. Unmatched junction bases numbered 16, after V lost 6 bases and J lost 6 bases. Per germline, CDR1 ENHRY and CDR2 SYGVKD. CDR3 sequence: CAIRGDTNRDRGDGYTF. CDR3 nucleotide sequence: TGTGCCATCAGGGGTGATACGAACCGGGACAGGGGCGATGGCTACACCTTC.

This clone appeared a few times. CDR3 bases: TGCGCCAGCAGCCAAGAGTTGATAGGGACTAATCACATGAACACTGAAGCTTTCTTT. It encodes CASSQELIGTNHMNTEAFF. The chain is built from TRBV4-3 and TRBJ1-1; tentative D call: TRBD1 (5 bases). The CDR3 spans 19 residues. From germline, CDR1 is LGHNA and CDR2 YSLEER. Trimming stripped 0 bases from V and 0 bases from J, with 20 bases between.

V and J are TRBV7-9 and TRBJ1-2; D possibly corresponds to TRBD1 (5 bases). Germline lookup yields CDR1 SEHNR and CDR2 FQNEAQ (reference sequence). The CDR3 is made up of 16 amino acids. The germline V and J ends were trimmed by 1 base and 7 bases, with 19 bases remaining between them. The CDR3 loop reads CASSLGMGRESGGYTF. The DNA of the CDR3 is TGTGCCAGCAGCTTAGGCATGGGACGGGAGAGTGGTGGCTACACCTTC.

CDR3 in amino acids: CASSLFQGGDTGELFF. The CDR3 bases are TGCGCCAGCAGCTTGTTCCAGGGGGGAGACACCGGGGAGCTGTTTTTT. The chain couples TRBV5-1 to TRBJ2-2, with a tentative D call TRBD1 (7 bases). Germline lookup yields CDR1 SGHRS and CDR2 YFSETQ. The CDR3 spans 16 residues. Trimming stripped 1 base from V and 3 bases from J, with 13 bases between.